Below, one TCR beta chain is given with its context. These data are taken from a study of early T cells in non-severe SARS-CoV-2 infection. Attached unique molecular identifiers marked individual cDNA molecules. TCRdb redid the calling of the 5' RACE reads with MiXCR, one entry per CDR3 protein. The top ten clones hold approximately 2% of a sample with roughly 100,000 distinct CDR3 sequences, less than 15% of them seen once. Per germline, CDR1 SGHTA and CDR2 FQGNSA. This CDR3 is built from 14 residues. The germline V and J ends were trimmed by 4 bases and 0 bases, with 10 bases remaining between them.

This receptor was identified in an adult who was a healthcare worker with PCR-confirmed SARS-CoV-2 infection or an uninfected control (not recorded which). The sample taken for sequencing was whole blood. The chain uses TRBV7-2 and TRBJ2-7; D is unresolved. As DNA, the CDR3 is TGTGCCAGCAGCTCCCGGGTCCTCTCCTACGAGCAGTACTTC. Its protein is CASSSRVLSYEQYF.